The clone carrying this TCR beta chain has a handful of counts. This table comes from immunoSEQ multiplex PCR, and its TCRdb copy is limited to in-frame clones, with some not included. The sample has 150,000 or so clones, 88% seen once. This record belongs to a study of blood T cell repertoires in COVID-19. This CDR3 has 14 amino acids. Germline CDR1 MDHEN, CDR2 SYDVKM. Trimming shortened V by 5 bases and J by 6 bases, and 11 bases separated the two germline ends. The TCR originated in a woman in her sixties or seventies with acute or convalescent COVID-19. This chain joins TRBV28 and TRBJ1-6, with a weak D call TRBD1 (5 bases). The material sequenced was peripheral blood. CDR3 loop: CASSTDSLNSPLHF. The DNA of the CDR3 is TGTGCCAGCAGTACTGACAGTCTTAATTCACCCCTCCACTTT. Full variable domain (outside the CDR3, taken from reference TRBV28 and TRBJ1-6): DVKVTQSSRYLVKRTGEKVFLECVQDMDHENMFWYRQDPGLGLRLIYFSYDVKMKEKGDIPEGYSVSREKKERFSLILESASTNQTSMYLCASSTDSLNSPLHFGNGTRLTVT.